A selection of T cell receptor beta chains follows, all from one sample in a study of T cells in Graves' hyperthyroidism and ophthalmopathy. TCRdb ran MiXCR on the multiplex PCR reads and lists one entry per CDR3 protein. Among more than 300,000 distinct CDR3 sequences listed, about 18% were seen once. Sequenced sample: blood. The source of these receptors is a woman in her thirties with Graves' hyperthyroidism that later progressed to Graves' ophthalmopathy. The CDR3 runs from the conserved cysteine through the conserved F or W.

j_gene: TRBJ2-1
v_gene: TRBV29-1
CDR3aa: CSVPKGLAGNYNEQFF

j_gene: TRBJ2-7
v_gene: TRBV2
CDR3aa: CASRGGTTGSEQYF

j_gene: TRBJ1-4
v_gene: TRBV6-1
CDR3aa: CASSSAVGPNEKLFF

j_gene: TRBJ2-3
v_gene: TRBV30
CDR3aa: CAWSAGLPPDTQYF

j_gene: TRBJ2-3
v_gene: TRBV15
CDR3aa: CATSMTGGPDTQYF

j_gene: TRBJ2-7
v_gene: TRBV20-1
CDR3aa: CSARDRDSLPPYEQYF

j_gene: TRBJ1-1
v_gene: TRBV29-1
CDR3aa: CSVEVWGARGTEAFF

j_gene: TRBJ1-6
v_gene: TRBV6-5
CDR3aa: CASSYLNNSPLHF

j_gene: TRBJ2-2
v_gene: TRBV27
CDR3aa: CASSLIRGLRTGELFF

j_gene: TRBJ2-5
v_gene: TRBV30
CDR3aa: CAWSVSRETQYF

j_gene: TRBJ2-7
v_gene: TRBV6-1
CDR3aa: CASSLGVRAGADEQYF

j_gene: TRBJ1-1
v_gene: TRBV5-1
CDR3aa: CASSSGTANTEAFF

j_gene: TRBJ1-5
v_gene: TRBV19
CDR3aa: CASGTQDSNQPQHF

j_gene: TRBJ1-1
v_gene: TRBV6-1
CDR3aa: CASSEWFGTEDTEAFF

j_gene: TRBJ1-1
v_gene: TRBV5-4
CDR3aa: CASSPTGDTEAFF

j_gene: TRBJ2-7
v_gene: TRBV30
CDR3aa: CAWSAGQGPYEQYF

j_gene: TRBJ2-7
v_gene: TRBV19
CDR3aa: CASSKPPGQGVHEQYF